The 13 T cell receptor beta chains listed next were all sequenced from one sample in a study of post-analysis software for immune sequencing data. Researchers reported that TCR beta cDNA libraries carried unique molecular identifiers. Using its own MiXCR run on the PCR reads, TCRdb lists one record per CDR3 protein. The sample yields around 160,000 distinct CDR3 sequences, 30% to 45% seen once. The input for sequencing was blood, taken after autologous hematopoietic stem cell transplantation. The receptors here all came from a girl between 10 and 17 years old with multiple sclerosis.

This clonotype was seen more than once but under ten times. The V gene is TRBV10-3, the J gene TRBJ2-3, with 10 bases lining up with TRBD2. From germline, CDR1 is ENHRY and CDR2 SYGVKD. This CDR3 spans 14 amino acids. With 11 bases clipped from V and 1 base from J, the junction kept 6 bases outside the gene matches. The CDR3 protein is CASQAGGGTDTQYF. Here the CDR3 DNA reads TGTGCCTCTCAAGCGGGAGGGGGCACAGATACGCAGTATTTT.

Only one count was recorded for this clonotype. This chain's CDR3 is CASSQGGGGPSNYGYTF. DNA for the CDR3: TGCGCCAGCAGCCAAGGGGGAGGCGGACCCTCTAACTATGGCTACACCTTC. The rearrangement uses TRBV4-1 and TRBJ1-2; D call uncertain. Trimming cost V 1 base and J 0 bases, with 15 bases left between them. Germline V gene data show CDR1 as MGHRA and CDR2 as YSYEKL. The CDR3 extends over 17 amino acids.

The V gene is TRBV6-1, the J gene TRBJ2-7; 7 nucleotides match TRBD1. Matching the DNA end better, TRBJ2-5 makes the J call doubtful. The CDR3 runs to 15 residues. In germline, CDR1 is MNHNS, CDR2 SASEGT. CDR3 bases: TGTGCCAGCAGTGAAGAGGGGGCGGGTTGGGAGACCCAGTACTTC. Its protein is CASSEEGAGWETQYF.

This clonotype was detected a few times. The J gene is TRBJ2-7, the V gene TRBV29-1; no clear D. The CDR3 consists of 13 residues. Looked up from germline, CDR1 is SQVTM and CDR2 is ANQGSEA. V lost 3 bases to trimming and J lost 3 bases, with 12 bases between them. The CDR3 loop reads CSVEFGPDYEQYF. The CDR3 DNA follows: TGCAGCGTTGAGTTTGGTCCTGACTACGAGCAGTACTTC.

The chain carries TRBV7-9 and TRBJ2-7; TRBD2 is a possible D gene (6 bases). V lost 6 bases and J lost 2, with 17 bases in between. CDR3 size: 15 residues. Germline V lookup: CDR1 SEHNR, CDR2 FQNEAQ (reference sequence). The CDR3 DNA reads TGTGCCAGCAGACCACCGGGACTTGAACCCTACGAGCAGTACTTC. Protein product: CASRPPGLEPYEQYF.

On this clonotype: Being one base from a much bigger clone, this may be a read error. The rearrangement uses TRBV24-1 and TRBJ1-2; D is uncertain. Germline loops: CDR1 KGHDR, CDR2 SFDVKD. This CDR3 is 13 amino acids long. CDR3 loop: CVTSDERDYGYTF. DNA for the CDR3: TGTGTCACCAGTGATGAAAGGGACTATGGCTACACCTTC.

This chain connects TRBV19 to TRBJ2-2; D might be TRBD1 or TRBD2, each matching 5 bases. The CDR3 runs 15 residues. V shed 3 bases and J shed 4 bases, with 12 bases lying between them. The germline gives CDR1 LNHDA, CDR2 SQIVND (reference sequence). For the CDR3, the DNA is TGTGCCAGTAGTATTTGGGGCGCGGGCACCGGGGAGCTGTTTTTT. As protein: CASSIWGAGTGELFF.

This clonotype was picked up a small number of times. The DNA for the CDR3 is TGTGCCACCAGTAAGACTAGCGGGAGGGAGGTCGGGTTCCATGAGCAGTTCTTC. This translates into CATSKTSGREVGFHEQFF. This chain links TRBV24-1 with TRBJ2-1, with 14 bases matching TRBD2. J lost 8 bases, V lost 6 bases, and 14 bases had no gene match. This CDR3 has 18 residues. Germline V gives CDR1 KGHDR, CDR2 SFDVKD.

CDR3 residues: CASSLLGDCEQYF. The CDR3 DNA is TGCGCCAGCAGCTTGTTAGGAGACTGCGAGCAGTACTTC. The chain joins TRBV5-1 to TRBJ2-7, with D uncertain. The CDR3 covers 13 residues. Germline V gene data show CDR1 as SGHRS and CDR2 as YFSETQ. V lost 1 base, J lost 6 bases, and 11 bases lay in between.

The chain combines TRBV7-2 with TRBJ2-7; TRBD2 agrees at 9 bases. Germline V CDR1 and CDR2: SGHTA, FQGNSA. J was trimmed by 9 bases and V by 1 base; bases with no gene match: 7. The CDR3 has 14 residues. The DNA of the CDR3 is TGTGCCAGCAGCTTAGATCCCAATAGCGGGGGGCAGTACTTC. This translates into CASSLDPNSGGQYF.

On this clonotype: An end of the junction differs from the germline gene, which may be a read error. The chain has TRBV9 and TRBJ2-1; a weak D match, TRBD1 (6 bases). The CDR3 is 12 amino acids. CDR1 and CDR2 (germline): SGDLS, YYNGEE. Here the CDR3 reads CASSVQGTELFF. As DNA, the CDR3 is TGTGCCAGCAGCGTACAGGGGACCGAGCTGTTCTTC.

The chain couples TRBV6-6 to TRBJ2-5; 7 nucleotides agree with TRBD1. The CDR3 loop spans 17 amino acids. Germline loops: CDR1 MNHNY, CDR2 SVGAGI (reference sequence). The ends lost 7 bases at V and 5 bases at J; junction bases unmatched: 19. CDR3 loop: CASTGPDRRIHGETQYF. CDR3 coding DNA: TGTGCCAGCACCGGGCCGGACAGGCGGATACACGGGGAGACCCAGTACTTC.

The chain employs TRBV2 and TRBJ1-6, with D perhaps TRBD1 (6 bases). V was shortened by 5 bases and J by 8 bases, with 19 bases between the two germline ends. This CDR3 has 16 residues. Germline V gene lookup returns CDR1 SNHLY and CDR2 FYNNEI. The DNA for the CDR3 is TGTGCCAGCAGTCCCACAGGGCCCGCGGCCTATTCACCCCTCCACTTT. This translates into CASSPTGPAAYSPLHF.